This paragraph covers one T cell receptor beta chain sequence. No antigen is known for it. This sample is drawn from a study of shared clonotypes between healthy human individuals. The germline V gene encodes CDR1 MNHNY and CDR2 SVGAGI (reference sequence). V lost 2 bases to trimming and J lost 10 bases, with 17 bases between them. The CDR3 totals 14 residues. Profiling relied on immunoSEQ multiplex PCR, and the TCRdb table lists in-frame clones only, not all of them. The repertoire holds 2 million to 2.5 million clones, with just under 95% as singletons. Study-level points and caveats: Roughly 5% of naive CD4 clonotypes were common to a few donors. Sampling covered blood only; tissue repertoires likely differ. On the whole, naive subsets had larger estimated richness than memory subsets had.

The sequenced material came from naive CD4+ T cells from PBMCs. As for subset: CD45RA+ positively selected. The TCR comes from a man aged 18 to 35 in good health. Some clones in this sample may be carry-over from other donors' samples. This chain connects TRBV6-6 to TRBJ1-1; D remains unclear. The CDR3 sequence is CASSYPGTQILAFF. CDR3 bases: TGTGCCAGCAGTTACCCCGGAACCCAAATCTTAGCTTTCTTT.